This T cell receptor (beta chain) was captured in a study of blood T cell repertoires in COVID-19 (dated by TCRdb to about 2020). Concerning the study at large: Samples from collaborators originated in the United States, Italy and Spain and spanned both the acute and convalescent phases of COVID-19. The dataset comprised deeply sampled blood TCRbeta repertoires from subjects exposed to, actively infected with, or recovered from COVID-19. The material from the prospective study consisted of cDNA or gDNA derived from T cells, B-cell-depleted T cells, or PBMCs. A freely available public database, intended as a resource for researchers studying the immune response to SARS-CoV-2, is where the repertoires were released. The samples were drawn from two sources: the first 160 participants of the ongoing ImmuneRACE study, and over 1,000 subjects contributed by 6 global collaborators. HLA class I and class II types, where available, came from metadata supplied by the sample provider rather than from assay-based typing. A de-identified subject ID, COVID-19 status, age in years and sex were almost always included in the sample metadata.

Remarks on this clone: The specificity of this receptor is unknown. Base qualities are not at hand, and no much larger clone is one base apart.

Enrolling through a virtual design, the prospective study's participants ranged in age from about 18 to 100 years and lived across roughly 23 United States geographic areas. To assign participants to cohorts, the prospective study relied on clinical history that participants themselves reported in a screening survey and a study questionnaire. Recovered participants in ImmuneRACE Cohort 3 were defined by two consecutive negative NP/OP PCR tests, clearance by a healthcare professional, or resolution of symptoms. In the prospective study, whole blood, serum and a nasopharyngeal or oropharyngeal swab were collected from each participant by mobile phlebotomists. Prospective study participants could optionally give additional blood draws and questionnaires over an approximately 2-month period. Before DNA extraction, prospective study blood samples were shipped either frozen or at room temperature. Results and caveats for the whole study, not just this receptor: The quantity of clinical and demographic metadata differed by source and by participant and was supplied without curation.

The immunoSEQ Assay, a bias-controlled multiplex PCR, was used to amplify TCRbeta CDR3 regions from genomic DNA. On the authors' methods: The number of nucleated cells in each sample was estimated from the amplification of reference gene primers within the assay. To quantify the absolute abundance of each unique TCRbeta CDR3 rearrangement, sequence reads were collapsed and filtered. For each sample, productive Simpson clonality was calculated as the square root of Simpson's diversity index over productive rearrangements. The table comes from immuneACCESS by way of TCRdb, which keeps in-frame sequences with V and J called. Part of the clones is missing from these tables; in studies checked, under half for an unresolved V gene and the rest for unknown reasons. The V and J calls and clone size were taken over from that table, and D and trimming were inferred from the DNA. The sample table shows about 480,000 clones, and around 87% are seen once. Around 1.9% of the sample belongs to the ten largest clones.

The source is a woman aged 40-49 years who had recovered from COVID-19. The material sequenced was PBMCs or T cells enriched from blood (not recorded which).

The CDR3 loop reads CASSYAGDTEAFF. The DNA sequence follows: TGTGCCAGCAGTTACGCAGGCGACACTGAAGCTTTCTTT. The receptor chain draws on TRBV6-5 and TRBJ1-1; there is no confident call for the D gene. The CDR3 numbers 13 residues from cysteine through phenylalanine. Left in the record is the CDR3 DNA by itself, 39 bases read in frame from the first base. Looking up the germline V gene yields CDR1 MNHEY and CDR2 SVGAGI. V gives up 2 bases and J gives up 3 bases, and the segment between their germline ends measures 7 bases.